Presented here are 31 T cell receptor beta chains from one specimen sequenced in a study of shared clonotypes between healthy human individuals. Clones were sequenced by immunoSEQ multiplex PCR, and TCRdb holds only the in-frame ones, with some missing. The table records roughly 1,000,000 clones, approximately 78% of them present only once. Sequenced: memory CD4+ T cells from PBMCs. The subset here: CD45RA-negative fraction. The source is a man younger than 35 in good health. Some clones in this sample may be carry-over from other donors' samples.

This rearrangement joins TRBV6-6 to TRBJ2-3, with TRBD1 as a possible D gene (5 bases). CDR3 length equals 15 residues. CDR1 is MNHNY, CDR2 SVGAGI, per germline (reference sequence). Trimming took off 7 bases at V and 2 bases at J, with 16 bases between the two ends. This chain's CDR3 is CASIQGGAHTDTQYF. The DNA for the CDR3 is TGTGCCAGCATCCAAGGTGGGGCCCACACAGATACGCAGTATTTT.

In this sample, this clone turned up a few times. V and J are TRBV20-1 and TRBJ1-1; D remains ambiguous. V lost 6 bases and J lost 8, with 13 bases in between. The CDR3 totals 11 residues. Germline CDR1 DFQATT, CDR2 SNEGSKA (reference sequence). CDR3 DNA: TGCAGTGCCAAGAGGACTGACGAAGCTTTCTTT. As protein: CSAKRTDEAFF.

The chain couples TRBV9 to TRBJ2-5; 12 positions agree with TRBD2. This CDR3 contains 15 residues. Germline V gene sequence: CDR1 SGDLS, CDR2 YYNGEE. V lost 4 bases, J lost 5 bases, and 6 bases stayed unmatched. CDR3 residues: CASSSRLAGVETQYF. The CDR3 DNA follows: TGTGCCAGCAGCTCCCGACTAGCGGGAGTGGAGACCCAGTACTTC.

The CDR3 loop is CASSRGPGETQYF. CDR3 sequence (DNA): TGTGCCAGCAGCCGGGGTCCTGGTGAGACCCAGTACTTC. The rearrangement links TRBV5-5 to TRBJ2-5; D possibly corresponds to TRBD2 (5 bases). Germline V gives CDR1 SGHKS, CDR2 YYEKEE (reference sequence). The ends were cut back, 4 bases at V and 5 bases at J, with 12 bases in the middle. The CDR3 consists of 13 residues. The full variable domain, in which reference TRBV5-5 and TRBJ2-5 provide the parts outside the CDR3, is DAGVTQSPTHLIKTRGQQVTLRCSPISGHKSVSWYQQVLGQGPQFIFQYYEKEERGRGNFPDRFSARQFPNYSSELNVNALLLGDSALYLCASSRGPGETQYFGPGTRLLVL.

V usage is TRBV27 and J usage is TRBJ2-2; D gene unclear. There are 13 residues in the CDR3. The ends were cut back, 5 bases at V and 4 bases at J, with 8 bases in the middle. Germline CDR1 and CDR2: MNHEY and SMNVEV (reference sequence). The CDR3 is CASSPQATGELFF. The CDR3 DNA sequence: TGTGCCAGCAGTCCCCAGGCCACCGGGGAGCTGTTTTTT.

This clone has a handful of counts. J is TRBJ1-1 and V is TRBV28, with D hard to call. Germline values: CDR1 MDHEN, CDR2 SYDVKM. The CDR3 covers 14 residues. V lost 5 bases and J 1 base, leaving 11 bases between the germline ends. Here the CDR3 reads CASSDPSRNTEAFF. The CDR3 nucleotides read TGTGCCAGCAGTGACCCCTCACGGAACACTGAAGCTTTCTTT.

The rearrangement uses TRBV6-5 and TRBJ2-7; TRBD2 agrees at 12 bases. Trimming at V came to 3 bases and at J to 4 bases, leaving 7 bases not matched to a gene. Germline lookup yields CDR1 MNHEY and CDR2 SVGAGI. The CDR3 length is 16 residues. The CDR3, as DNA: TGTGCCAGCAGTTATATTAAGACTAGCGGGAGTTACGAGCAGTACTTC. Translated, it gives CASSYIKTSGSYEQYF.

This chain links TRBV27 with TRBJ1-5; D remains ambiguous. The V and J ends lost 2 bases and 0 bases respectively, with 11 bases between them. This CDR3 has 16 residues. Germline values: CDR1 MNHEY, CDR2 SMNVEV (reference sequence). CDR3 DNA: TGTGCCAGCAGTTTAAGGTCGGGTGGTAGCAATCAGCCCCAGCATTTT. Its translation is CASSLRSGGSNQPQHF.

The gene calls are TRBV5-1 and TRBJ1-2; 8 nucleotides match TRBD1. J gave up 6 bases and V 4 bases, and 8 bases lay outside the gene matches. Germline CDR1 is SGHRS and CDR2 is YFSETQ. This CDR3 region has 14 residues. CDR3 amino acids: CASSIIQGEDGYTF. The CDR3, as DNA: TGCGCCAGCAGCATCATACAGGGGGAAGATGGCTACACCTTC. The full variable domain, with the rest looked up from reference TRBV5-1 and TRBJ1-2, is KAGVTQTPRYLIKTRGQQVTLSCSPISGHRSVSWYQQTPGQGLQFLFEYFSETQRNKGNFPGRFSGRQFSNSRSEMNVSTLELGDSALYLCASSIIQGEDGYTFGSGTRLTVV.

V is TRBV6-6 and J is TRBJ1-4, with a tentative D call TRBD1 (5 bases). This CDR3 spans 16 amino acids. Trimming cost V 0 bases and J 2 bases, with 10 bases left between them. Germline CDR1 is MNHNY and CDR2 is SVGAGI (reference sequence). CDR3 region: CASSYSSGGTNEKLFF. The DNA of the CDR3 is TGTGCCAGCAGTTACTCGAGCGGGGGGACTAATGAAAAACTGTTTTTT.

V and J are TRBV2 and TRBJ1-2, with 9 nucleotides matching TRBD1. Germline CDR1 and CDR2: SNHLY and FYNNEI. Unmatched junction bases numbered 7, after V lost 6 bases and J lost 5 bases. The CDR3 has 14 residues. CDR3 residues: CASSDGQGKYGYTF. The CDR3 nucleotides are TGTGCCAGCAGCGACGGACAGGGGAAATATGGCTACACCTTC.

The chain joins TRBV9 to TRBJ2-2; D not certain. The CDR3 sequence is 14 residues long. Germline V gene data show CDR1 as SGDLS and CDR2 as YYNGEE. With 1 base removed from V and 4 bases from J, the gap between germline ends came to 8 bases. This chain's CDR3 is CASSVSAGTGELFF. The CDR3 coding sequence is TGTGCCAGCAGCGTAAGTGCCGGCACCGGGGAGCTGTTTTTT.

J is TRBJ1-3 and V is TRBV5-1; D not resolved. From germline, CDR1 is SGHRS and CDR2 YFSETQ. This CDR3 contains 14 residues. V dropped 1 base and J dropped 1 base, with 6 bases sitting between them. The CDR3 DNA reads TGCGCCAGCAGCTTGCGGGAGTCTGGAAACACCATATATTTT. This encodes CASSLRESGNTIYF.

This clone showed up just once. The chain carries TRBV6-1 and TRBJ2-2; 9 nucleotides align to TRBD2. The CDR3 contains 16 residues. Trimming took 3 bases from V and 4 from J; bases not matched to a gene: 6. Germline CDR1 and CDR2: MNHNS and SASEGT. The CDR3 loop is CASSEWLAGITGELFF. The CDR3 DNA is TGTGCCAGCAGTGAGTGGCTAGCGGGGATCACCGGGGAGCTGTTTTTT.

Turning to this clone: A far larger clone is a single base away, which makes a read error likely. This chain connects TRBV7-3 to TRBJ2-1; no firm D call. Trimming cost V 3 bases and J 3 bases, with 6 bases left between them. Per the germline V gene, CDR1 is SGHTA and CDR2 is FQGTGA. This CDR3 contains 13 residues. The chain's CDR3 is CASSLDGYNEQFF. The CDR3 coding sequence is TGTGCCAGCAGCTTGGACGGCTACAATGAGCAGTTCTTC.

The V call is TRBV6-6, the J call TRBJ1-1, with D uncertain. The CDR3 has 14 amino acids. CDR1 is MNHNY and CDR2 is SVGAGI in the germline V gene (reference sequence). V was trimmed by 2 bases and J by 0 bases, leaving 7 bases between them. This CDR3 is CASSYGVMNTEAFF. The CDR3 DNA reads TGTGCCAGCAGTTACGGGGTCATGAACACTGAAGCTTTCTTT.

The rearrangement joins TRBV6-6 to TRBJ2-5; perhaps TRBD2 as D (6 bases). CDR1 and CDR2 (germline): MNHNY, SVGAGI (reference sequence). V was pared by 6 bases and J by 2 bases, with 13 bases between. This CDR3 is 14 amino acids long. The CDR3 DNA reads TGTGCCAGCAGCCCTGGGACTTCACAAGAGACCCAGTACTTC. This encodes CASSPGTSQETQYF.

The chain has TRBV14 and TRBJ2-3; 13 bases line up with TRBD2. The CDR3 totals 15 residues. Germline CDR1 and CDR2: SGHDN and FVKESK. Trimming cost V 6 bases and J 5 bases; bases outside gene matches: 5. CDR3 in DNA: TGTGCCAGCAGTGGACTAGCGGGAGTGGTAGATACGCAGTATTTT. It is translated as CASSGLAGVVDTQYF.

The chain employs TRBV6-5 and TRBJ2-2; D may be TRBD2 (5 bases). Germline-derived CDR1 and CDR2 are MNHEY and SVGAGI. This CDR3 spans 15 amino acids. The V end lost 5 bases, the J end lost 0 bases, and 10 bases lay between the germline ends. The CDR3 DNA reads TGTGCCAGCAGTAACGGGGAGTCGAACACCGGGGAGCTGTTTTTT. Encoded protein: CASSNGESNTGELFF.

V gene TRBV7-2 combines with J gene TRBJ2-2; TRBD2 aligns across 12 bases. V was clipped by 7 bases and J by 7 bases; unmatched bases: 7. Looked up from germline, CDR1 is SGHTA and CDR2 is FQGNSA. This CDR3 spans 15 amino acids. As DNA, the CDR3 is TGTGCCAGCACCGGACTAGCGGGGTACGGCGGGGAGCTGTTTTTT. As protein: CASTGLAGYGGELFF.

The chain couples TRBV6-1 to TRBJ1-2; D might be TRBD1 (5 bases). Trimming took off 7 bases at V and 4 bases at J, with 13 bases between the two ends. Germline V gives CDR1 MNHNS, CDR2 SASEGT. This CDR3 comprises 13 residues. CDR3 DNA: TGTGCCAGCAACCCCGGGACTCTCTATGGCTACACCTTC. Amino acids: CASNPGTLYGYTF.

This clone showed up many times. The chain joins TRBV7-3 to TRBJ2-1; TRBD2 agrees at 10 bases. CDR1 SGHTA and CDR2 FQGTGA come from the germline V gene. V trimming: 2 bases; J trimming: 4 bases; junction bases outside the gene matches: 2. The CDR3 has 15 amino acids. The CDR3 region is CASSLGTSVYNEQFF. CDR3 sequence (DNA): TGTGCCAGCAGCTTAGGGACTAGCGTATACAATGAGCAGTTCTTC. Based on the CDR3 plus reference TRBV7-3 and TRBJ2-1, the full variable domain is GAGVSQTPSNKVTEKGKYVELRCDPISGHTALYWYRQSLGQGPEFLIYFQGTGAADDSGLPNDRFFAVRPEGSVSTLKIQRTERGDSAVYLCASSLGTSVYNEQFFGPGTRLTVL.

In its sample, this clone was seen once. The rearrangement joins TRBV28 to TRBJ2-7; D is unresolved. Trimming removed 5 bases at V and 8 bases at J, with 13 bases between. CDR1 and CDR2 (germline): MDHEN, SYDVKM. The CDR3 loop spans 12 amino acids. The CDR3 spells CASSTETQQQYF. DNA for the CDR3: TGTGCCAGCAGTACAGAGACCCAACAGCAGTACTTC.

At least ten counts were recorded for this clone. This sequence joins TRBV2 and TRBJ2-1, with 12 bases that match TRBD2. The CDR3 sequence is 15 residues long. V gave up 5 bases and J gave up 14 bases; unmatched junction bases: 13. Germline-derived CDR1 and CDR2 are SNHLY and FYNNEI. The CDR3 loop is CASSSRTSGVRAEFF. In DNA form, the CDR3 reads TGTGCCAGCAGTTCACGGACTAGCGGGGTTCGCGCGGAGTTCTTC.

J is TRBJ1-1 and V is TRBV30; a possible D gene is TRBD1 (5 bases). Per germline, CDR1 GTSNPN and CDR2 SVGIG (reference sequence). The CDR3 has 13 amino acids. The germline V and J ends were trimmed by 1 base and 4 bases, with 10 bases remaining between them. The DNA of the CDR3 is TGTGCCTGGAGTGGGGACGTTCCCACTGAAGCTTTCTTT. Protein: CAWSGDVPTEAFF.

This clone turned up a few times. The chain combines TRBV29-1 with TRBJ2-1; D remains ambiguous. Germline lookup yields CDR1 SQVTM and CDR2 ANQGSEA. Trimming took 8 bases from V and 5 from J, leaving 7 bases between them. This CDR3 has 10 amino acids. The CDR3: CSSGHNEQFF. DNA of the CDR3: TGCAGCAGTGGCCACAATGAGCAGTTCTTC.

The chain combines TRBV5-1 with TRBJ2-1, with no clear D. V gave up 0 bases and J gave up 9 bases, with 16 bases separating them. Germline V gene sequence: CDR1 SGHRS, CDR2 YFSETQ. This CDR3 is 15 amino acids long. As DNA, the CDR3 is TGCGCCAGCAGCTTGGGGGCCCCGATGGTTGGTGAGCAGTTCTTC. Protein product: CASSLGAPMVGEQFF.

The gene calls are TRBV6-1 and TRBJ1-5; D ambiguous. This CDR3 region has 13 residues. Germline V gene data show CDR1 as MNHNS and CDR2 as SASEGT. Trimming cost V 6 bases and J 0 bases, with 6 bases left between them. The CDR3: CASRMNSNQPQHF. The CDR3 region has the DNA TGTGCCAGCAGGATGAATAGCAATCAGCCCCAGCATTTT.

J is TRBJ2-3 and V is TRBV7-9; D gene unclear. The CDR3 is made up of 15 amino acids. CDR1 is SEHNR and CDR2 is FQNEAQ in the germline V gene (reference sequence). V was clipped by 1 base and J by 0 bases, with 8 bases between them. The CDR3 protein is CASSLGHLSTDTQYF. CDR3 in DNA: TGTGCCAGCAGCTTAGGCCACCTTAGCACAGATACGCAGTATTTT.

Details on this clone: The sample holds other DNA sequences that translate to the same CDR3. The V and J genes are TRBV9 and TRBJ2-3; D gene uncertain. Germline lookup yields CDR1 SGDLS and CDR2 YYNGEE. The CDR3 contains 13 residues. V was clipped by 2 bases and J by 3 bases, with 7 bases between them. CDR3 sequence reads: CASSVEQTDTQYF. CDR3 nucleotide sequence: TGTGCCAGCAGCGTCGAACAGACAGATACGCAGTATTTT.

The chain is built from TRBV7-2 and TRBJ1-2, with 7 bases identical to TRBD1. The length of the CDR3 is 13 residues. J lost 2 bases, V lost 5 bases, and 2 bases had no gene match. Per germline, CDR1 SGHTA and CDR2 FQGNSA. CDR3 region: CASSQTGNYGYTF. The CDR3 nucleotides read TGTGCCAGCAGCCAGACAGGGAACTATGGCTACACCTTC. The variable domain in full, with the rest retrieved from reference TRBV7-2 and TRBJ1-2, is GAGVSQSPSNKVTEKGKDVELRCDPISGHTALYWYRQSLGQGLEFLIYFQGNSAPDKSGLPSDRFSAERTGGSVSTLTIQRTQQEDSAVYLCASSQTGNYGYTFGSGTRLTVV.